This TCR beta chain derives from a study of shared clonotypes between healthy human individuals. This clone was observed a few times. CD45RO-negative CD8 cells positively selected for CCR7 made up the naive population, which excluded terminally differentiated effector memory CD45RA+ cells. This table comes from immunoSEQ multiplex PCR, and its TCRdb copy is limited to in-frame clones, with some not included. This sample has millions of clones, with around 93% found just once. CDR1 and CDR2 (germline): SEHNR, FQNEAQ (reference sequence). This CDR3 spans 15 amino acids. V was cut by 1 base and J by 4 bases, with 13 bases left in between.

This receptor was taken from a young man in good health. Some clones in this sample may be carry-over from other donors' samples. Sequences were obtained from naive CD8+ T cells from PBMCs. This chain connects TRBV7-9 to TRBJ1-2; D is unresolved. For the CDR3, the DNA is TGTGCCAGCAGCTTAGTTGGCCCTGGACGCTATGGCTACACCTTC. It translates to CASSLVGPGRYGYTF. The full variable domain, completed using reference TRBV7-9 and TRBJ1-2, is DTGVSQNPRHKITKRGQNVTFRCDPISEHNRLYWYRQTLGQGPEFLTYFQNEAQLEKSRLLSDRFSAERPKGSFSTLEIQRTEQGDSAMYLCASSLVGPGRYGYTFGSGTRLTVV.